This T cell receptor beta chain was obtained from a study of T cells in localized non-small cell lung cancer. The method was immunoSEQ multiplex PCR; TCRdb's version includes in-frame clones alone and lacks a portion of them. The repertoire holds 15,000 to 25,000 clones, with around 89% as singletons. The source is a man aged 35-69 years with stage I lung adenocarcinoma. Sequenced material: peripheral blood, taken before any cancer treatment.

The CDR3 protein is CASSSRAGVYEQYF. CDR3 coding DNA: TGTGCCAGCAGCTCGAGAGCGGGGGTCTACGAGCAGTACTTC. The gene calls are TRBV5-5 and TRBJ2-7; the match to TRBD2 covers 8 bases. V shed 3 bases and J 3 bases; nucleotides not matched to a gene: 5. Germline V gene lookup returns CDR1 SGHKS and CDR2 YYEKEE (reference sequence). This CDR3 region has 14 residues.